These 28 T cell receptor beta chains were all obtained from the same sample, sequenced in a study of human T cells and chemical hapten exposure. As for time point: patch test 3, about 24 weeks after DPC sensitization. The treatment denotes: therapeutic diphenylcyclopropenone sensitization with weekly scalp DPC. Each CDR3 protein is one row after TCRdb ran MiXCR on the RACE reads. Counted here are about 82,000 distinct CDR3 sequences, 13% occurring once; the ten biggest clones make up 5.7%. The sequenced sample was whole blood, obtained in connection with sensitization to the hapten diphenylcyclopropenone (DPC). Receptors originate from a woman between 45 and 65 years old with alopecia areata. Some clones in this sample may be carry-over from other donors' samples.

This clonotype was counted between two and nine times. The gene calls are TRBV10-2 and TRBJ2-1, with a weak D call TRBD2 (5 bases). The CDR3 covers 14 residues. Germline V gene sequence: CDR1 WSHSY, CDR2 SAAADI. Trimming stripped 0 bases from V and 9 bases from J, with 12 bases between. CDR3 DNA: TGCGCCAGCAGTGAGTCGGGGAGATGGGGTGAGCAGTTCTTC. This codes for CASSESGRWGEQFF.

This clonotype has ten or more counts. The chain uses TRBV12-3 or TRBV12-4 and TRBJ2-1; D possibly matches TRBD1 or TRBD2 (5 bases each). Trimming pared 3 bases from V and 6 bases from J, leaving 9 bases between. The CDR3 is 13 amino acids. DNA for the CDR3: TGTGCCAGCAGTTTGACGGGGCTCAATGAGCAGTTCTTC. This gives the protein CASSLTGLNEQFF.

The chain is built from TRBV29-1 and TRBJ1-1, with a weak D call TRBD1 (6 bases). The CDR3 sequence is 10 residues long. Germline V gives CDR1 SQVTM, CDR2 ANQGSEA. V was shortened by 4 bases and J by 7 bases, with 7 bases between the two germline ends. CDR3 residues: CSVGGGEAFF. The CDR3 coding sequence is TGCAGCGTTGGAGGGGGTGAAGCTTTCTTT.

This clonotype was detected ten times or more. The chain uses TRBV7-9 and TRBJ2-3; 11 positions agree with TRBD1. CDR1 and CDR2 from the germline V gene are SEHNR and FQNEAQ (reference sequence). The CDR3 runs to 16 residues. The junction had 8 bases not matched to a gene; V was cut back by 4 bases and J by 5 bases. CDR3 loop: CASSSPDRGREDTQYF. As DNA, the CDR3 is TGTGCCAGCAGCTCACCGGACAGGGGGCGTGAAGATACGCAGTATTTT.

The chain links TRBV7-9 to TRBJ2-1; D ambiguous. The germline V gene has CDR1 SEHNR and CDR2 FQNEAQ (reference sequence). There are 16 residues in the CDR3. The ends were cut back, 1 base at V and 0 bases at J, with 10 bases in the middle. CDR3 protein: CASSLEPGGSYNEQFF. The CDR3 DNA reads TGTGCCAGCAGCTTAGAACCAGGTGGCTCCTACAATGAGCAGTTCTTC. Full variable domain (remainder filled in from reference TRBV7-9 and TRBJ2-1): DTGVSQNPRHKITKRGQNVTFRCDPISEHNRLYWYRQTLGQGPEFLTYFQNEAQLEKSRLLSDRFSAERPKGSFSTLEIQRTEQGDSAMYLCASSLEPGGSYNEQFFGPGTRLTVL.

The chain employs TRBV12-3 or TRBV12-4 and TRBJ2-1, with 11 bases that match TRBD2. V lost 8 bases to trimming and J lost 2 bases; unmatched junction nucleotides: 11. This CDR3 is 17 amino acids long. Here the CDR3 reads CASVPGTSGVPYNEQFF. In DNA form, the CDR3 reads TGTGCCAGCGTCCCCGGGACTAGCGGAGTCCCCTACAATGAGCAGTTCTTC.

V is TRBV6-1 and J is TRBJ2-1; 8 bases agree with TRBD2. J was trimmed by 7 bases and V by 6 bases; bases with no gene match: 8. Germline V gene sequence: CDR1 MNHNS, CDR2 SASEGT. The CDR3 has 14 residues. CDR3 coding DNA: TGTGCCAGCAGAGGAACTAGCGGAACTAATGAGCAGTTCTTC. As protein: CASRGTSGTNEQFF.

This sequence joins TRBV7-2 and TRBJ2-7, with a possible D match to TRBD1 (6 bases). The CDR3 extends over 16 amino acids. Trimming took 6 bases from V and 0 from J, leaving 18 bases between them. Germline CDR1 and CDR2: SGHTA and FQGNSA. The CDR3 spells CASRLSGTLLSYEQYF. The CDR3 DNA sequence: TGTGCCAGCAGGTTATCCGGGACATTACTCTCCTACGAGCAGTACTTC.

In its sample, this clonotype was seen a few times. This chain joins TRBV29-1 and TRBJ1-4, with TRBD1 matching over 8 bases. This CDR3 region has 14 residues. Trimming took 3 bases from V and 5 from J; bases not matched to a gene: 5. Germline loops: CDR1 SQVTM, CDR2 ANQGSEA. The CDR3 spells CSVDPGGINEKLFF. Here the CDR3 DNA reads TGCAGCGTTGACCCAGGGGGCATCAATGAAAAACTGTTTTTT.

This clonotype was observed a handful of times. The chain joins TRBV6-2 or TRBV6-3 to TRBJ2-7; TRBD2 aligns across 9 bases. The CDR3 runs to 15 residues. CDR1 and CDR2 (germline): MNHEY, SVGEGT. V lost 4 bases, J lost 4 bases, and 8 bases stayed unmatched. CDR3: CASSSMGTSRYEQYF. The CDR3 DNA is TGTGCCAGCAGTTCAATGGGGACTAGCCGGTACGAGCAGTACTTC.

There are many counts of this clonotype. The chain employs TRBV7-2 and TRBJ2-7, with TRBD1 matching 7 bases. Germline assignment: CDR1 SGHTA and CDR2 FQGNSA. J was trimmed by 2 bases and V by 6 bases; bases with no gene match: 10. The CDR3 loop spans 15 amino acids. The CDR3 nucleotides are TGTGCCAGCAGGTACAGGGGTGAGGGTACCTACGAGCAGTACTTC. Translated: CASRYRGEGTYEQYF.

J is TRBJ1-1 and V is TRBV5-1; no clear D gene. Germline lookup yields CDR1 SGHRS and CDR2 YFSETQ. This CDR3 is built from 13 residues. Trimming took 3 bases from V and 0 from J, leaving 6 bases between them. CDR3: CASSSDLNTEAFF. Here the CDR3 DNA reads TGCGCCAGCAGCTCGGATTTGAACACTGAAGCTTTCTTT.

Note on this clonotype: A much larger clone sits a single nucleotide away, making a read error possible. The gene calls are TRBV24-1 and TRBJ2-1, with 11 positions matching TRBD2. This CDR3 spans 18 amino acids. Germline CDR1 and CDR2: KGHDR and SFDVKD. The CDR3 sequence: CATCDPAPGTSGYNEQFF. In nucleotides, the CDR3 is TGTGCCACCTGTGACCCCGCTCCCGGGACTAGCGGTTACAATGAGCAGTTCTTC.

In its sample, this clonotype was seen many times. The chain has TRBV9 and TRBJ1-6; no clear D. V lost 3 bases and J lost 10, with 20 bases in between. The CDR3 length is 16 residues. In germline, CDR1 is SGDLS, CDR2 YYNGEE. Written as DNA, the CDR3 is TGTGCCAGCAGCGGCTTAGGTTCGGGATCGAACTCACCCCTCCACTTT. Translation: CASSGLGSGSNSPLHF.

CDR3 coding DNA: TGCGCCAGCCGGGGGAACTATGGCTACACCTTC. Residues: CASRGNYGYTF. The rearrangement joins TRBV5-1 to TRBJ1-2; TRBD1 is a possible D gene (5 bases). The CDR3 is 11 amino acids. CDR1 SGHRS and CDR2 YFSETQ come from the germline V gene. Trimming removed 7 bases from V and 2 bases from J, with 6 bases in between. Full variable domain (remainder filled in from reference TRBV5-1 and TRBJ1-2): KAGVTQTPRYLIKTRGQQVTLSCSPISGHRSVSWYQQTPGQGLQFLFEYFSETQRNKGNFPGRFSGRQFSNSRSEMNVSTLELGDSALYLCASRGNYGYTFGSGTRLTVV.

This clonotype was picked up many times. CDR3 in amino acids: CASSFQDREALHF. CDR3 in DNA: TGTGCCAGCAGTTTCCAGGACAGGGAGGCTCTCCACTTT. The rearrangement uses TRBV27 and TRBJ1-6, with 8 bases fitting TRBD1. This CDR3 contains 13 residues. The junction had 8 bases not matched to a gene; V was cut back by 3 bases and J by 16 bases. In germline, CDR1 is MNHEY, CDR2 SMNVEV (reference sequence).

This chain joins TRBV5-1 and TRBJ2-2; a weak D match, TRBD1 (5 bases). V lost 5 bases to trimming and J lost 3 bases, with 14 bases between them. Per the germline V gene, CDR1 is SGHRS and CDR2 is YFSETQ. The CDR3 is 15 residues long. CDR3 in DNA: TGCGCCAGCAGGAGATTCCAGGGATACACCGGGGAGCTGTTTTTT. This sequence encodes CASRRFQGYTGELFF.

This chain connects TRBV2 to TRBJ2-7, with 7 nucleotides matching TRBD1. V trimming: 3 bases; J trimming: 1 base; junction bases outside the gene matches: 6. This CDR3 has 15 amino acids. Germline loops: CDR1 SNHLY, CDR2 FYNNEI. The CDR3 is CASSERGTVSYEQYF. CDR3 in DNA: TGTGCCAGCAGTGAGAGAGGGACAGTATCCTACGAGCAGTACTTC.

This clonotype was picked up many times. The V gene is TRBV18, the J gene TRBJ1-2; TRBD1 matches 10 bases. CDR3 length: 16 residues. The V and J ends lost 0 bases and 1 base, in that order; junction bases with no gene match: 2. Germline CDR1 is KGHSH and CDR2 is LQKENI. Here the CDR3 DNA reads TGTGCCAGCTCACCACCCGGGACAGGGGTTAACTATGGCTACACCTTC. Translated: CASSPPGTGVNYGYTF.

In this sample, this clonotype turned up a few times. The chain couples TRBV12-3 or TRBV12-4 to TRBJ2-5; 7 bases agree with TRBD1. The CDR3 is made up of 16 amino acids. Trimming at V came to 2 bases and at J to 7 bases, leaving 13 bases not matched to a gene. CDR3 nucleotide sequence: TGTGCCAGCAGTTTAATACGGACAGGCCGTCCGGGGACCCAGTACTTC. It codes for CASSLIRTGRPGTQYF.

V is TRBV9 and J is TRBJ2-5; D is unresolved. Germline CDR1 and CDR2: SGDLS and YYNGEE. Trimming left V 0 bases short and J 2 bases short, with 8 bases between. The CDR3 is 14 amino acids. For the CDR3, the DNA is TGTGCCAGCAGCGTAGGGGTGGTACAAGAGACCCAGTACTTC. As protein: CASSVGVVQETQYF.

This clonotype has just a few counts. The chain is built from TRBV20-1 and TRBJ2-5; 15 bases match TRBD2. The CDR3 length is 16 residues. J gave up 5 bases and V 6 bases, and 10 bases lay outside the gene matches. Germline CDR1 DFQATT, CDR2 SNEGSKA (reference sequence). The chain's CDR3 is CSASSPGTSGRETQYF. Here the CDR3 DNA reads TGCAGTGCCTCCTCCCCCGGGACTAGCGGGAGGGAGACCCAGTACTTC.

This clonotype was picked up a small number of times. The chain employs TRBV20-1 and TRBJ2-3; TRBD2 agrees at 8 bases. Germline CDR1 DFQATT, CDR2 SNEGSKA (reference sequence). V was pared by 2 bases and J by 4 bases, with 5 bases of the junction left unmatched. The CDR3 loop spans 14 amino acids. For the CDR3, the DNA is TGCAGTGCTAGAATTCTAGCGGGCGCAGATACGCAGTATTTT. Residues: CSARILAGADTQYF.

At least ten counts were recorded for this clonotype. V and J are TRBV25-1 and TRBJ1-5; D is uncertain. Germline assignment: CDR1 MGHDK and CDR2 SYGVNS. This CDR3 is 15 amino acids long. Trimming took 2 bases from V and 0 from J, leaving 8 bases between them. The CDR3 sequence is CASSEGRYSNQPQHF. The CDR3 nucleotides read TGTGCCAGCAGTGAAGGACGGTATAGCAATCAGCCCCAGCATTTT.

This clonotype was counted many times. The rearrangement uses TRBV5-1 and TRBJ2-1; possible D gene TRBD2, 5 bases. Trimming took 0 bases from V and 7 from J, leaving 20 bases between them. The CDR3 covers 17 residues. CDR1 is SGHRS, CDR2 YFSETQ, per germline. The CDR3 here is CASSLAVSVRAKNEQFF. For the CDR3, the DNA is TGCGCCAGCAGCTTGGCGGTAAGCGTGAGGGCTAAGAATGAGCAGTTCTTC.

This clonotype came up a few times. The chain joins TRBV29-1 to TRBJ2-5, with D hard to call. Germline-derived CDR1 and CDR2 are SQVTM and ANQGSEA. The V and J ends lost 4 bases and 5 bases respectively, with 8 bases between them. The length of the CDR3 is 11 residues. The CDR3 region has the DNA TGCAGCGTTGGGACCGCGGAGACCCAGTACTTC. As protein: CSVGTAETQYF.

This clonotype was picked up many times. The genes are TRBV6-1 and TRBJ1-2; tentatively, D is TRBD1 (6 bases). There are 14 residues in the CDR3. The ends were cut back, 5 bases at V and 4 bases at J, with 14 bases in the middle. Germline CDR1 and CDR2: MNHNS and SASEGT. CDR3 DNA: TGTGCCAGCAGTAGGACAGAAAGTTTCTATGGCTACACCTTC. Protein: CASSRTESFYGYTF.

The CDR3 DNA follows: TGTGCCAGCAGCTCCGGGGGGCCCTACGAGCAGTACTTC. Translated: CASSSGGPYEQYF. This chain connects TRBV7-9 to TRBJ2-7; weak D call: TRBD2 (7 bases). The CDR3 is 13 amino acids. The V end was cut by 4 bases, the J end by 2 bases, with 9 bases between. The germline V gene encodes CDR1 SEHNR and CDR2 FQNEAQ (reference sequence).